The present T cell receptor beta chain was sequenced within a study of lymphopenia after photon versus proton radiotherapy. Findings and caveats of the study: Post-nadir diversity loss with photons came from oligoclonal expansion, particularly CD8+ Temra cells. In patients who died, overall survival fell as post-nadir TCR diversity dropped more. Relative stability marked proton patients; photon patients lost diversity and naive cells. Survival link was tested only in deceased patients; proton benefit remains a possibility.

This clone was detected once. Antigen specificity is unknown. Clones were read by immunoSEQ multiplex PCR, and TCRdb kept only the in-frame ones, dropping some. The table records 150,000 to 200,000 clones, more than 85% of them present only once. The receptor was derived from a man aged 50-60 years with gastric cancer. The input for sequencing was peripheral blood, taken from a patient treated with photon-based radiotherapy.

CDR3 residues: CSVGGRDLYEQYF. In nucleotides, the CDR3 is TGCAGCGTTGGGGGGAGAGACCTCTACGAGCAGTACTTC. This rearrangement joins TRBV29-1 to TRBJ2-7; the D call may be TRBD1 or TRBD2 (5 bases each). Trimming pared 4 bases from V and 3 bases from J, leaving 13 bases between. This CDR3 is 13 amino acids long. The germline V gene has CDR1 SQVTM and CDR2 ANQGSEA.